The TCR beta chain under discussion was sequenced for a study of T cell responses to AZD1222 COVID-19 vaccine. Study results and caveats: Among vaccine-associated CD4 TCRs, coverage spanned spike, with dominance at 160-218 and 743-854. Within unmutated variant regions lay the reported targets of nearly half of spike-specific TCRs. At study baseline, merely over 5 AZD1222 recipients were seropositive.

Data came from immunoSEQ multiplex PCR; TCRdb stores just in-frame clones and leaves some out. The sample includes 150,000 to 200,000 clones, around 90% of them seen just once. This CDR3 has 18 amino acids. Trimming took off 6 bases at V and 0 bases at J, with 21 bases between the two ends. In germline, CDR1 is SNHLY, CDR2 FYNNEI. As concerns this clone: Its specificity is unknown.

The V and J genes are TRBV2 and TRBJ1-5, with unresolved D. The origin of this receptor is an adult in good health. The sample was peripheral blood, taken on day 0 of AZD1222 vaccination. The CDR3 DNA reads as TGTGCCAGCAGCCTAATTTTCCCGGTGAAACATAGCAATCAGCCCCAGCATTTT. This gives the protein CASSLIFPVKHSNQPQHF.